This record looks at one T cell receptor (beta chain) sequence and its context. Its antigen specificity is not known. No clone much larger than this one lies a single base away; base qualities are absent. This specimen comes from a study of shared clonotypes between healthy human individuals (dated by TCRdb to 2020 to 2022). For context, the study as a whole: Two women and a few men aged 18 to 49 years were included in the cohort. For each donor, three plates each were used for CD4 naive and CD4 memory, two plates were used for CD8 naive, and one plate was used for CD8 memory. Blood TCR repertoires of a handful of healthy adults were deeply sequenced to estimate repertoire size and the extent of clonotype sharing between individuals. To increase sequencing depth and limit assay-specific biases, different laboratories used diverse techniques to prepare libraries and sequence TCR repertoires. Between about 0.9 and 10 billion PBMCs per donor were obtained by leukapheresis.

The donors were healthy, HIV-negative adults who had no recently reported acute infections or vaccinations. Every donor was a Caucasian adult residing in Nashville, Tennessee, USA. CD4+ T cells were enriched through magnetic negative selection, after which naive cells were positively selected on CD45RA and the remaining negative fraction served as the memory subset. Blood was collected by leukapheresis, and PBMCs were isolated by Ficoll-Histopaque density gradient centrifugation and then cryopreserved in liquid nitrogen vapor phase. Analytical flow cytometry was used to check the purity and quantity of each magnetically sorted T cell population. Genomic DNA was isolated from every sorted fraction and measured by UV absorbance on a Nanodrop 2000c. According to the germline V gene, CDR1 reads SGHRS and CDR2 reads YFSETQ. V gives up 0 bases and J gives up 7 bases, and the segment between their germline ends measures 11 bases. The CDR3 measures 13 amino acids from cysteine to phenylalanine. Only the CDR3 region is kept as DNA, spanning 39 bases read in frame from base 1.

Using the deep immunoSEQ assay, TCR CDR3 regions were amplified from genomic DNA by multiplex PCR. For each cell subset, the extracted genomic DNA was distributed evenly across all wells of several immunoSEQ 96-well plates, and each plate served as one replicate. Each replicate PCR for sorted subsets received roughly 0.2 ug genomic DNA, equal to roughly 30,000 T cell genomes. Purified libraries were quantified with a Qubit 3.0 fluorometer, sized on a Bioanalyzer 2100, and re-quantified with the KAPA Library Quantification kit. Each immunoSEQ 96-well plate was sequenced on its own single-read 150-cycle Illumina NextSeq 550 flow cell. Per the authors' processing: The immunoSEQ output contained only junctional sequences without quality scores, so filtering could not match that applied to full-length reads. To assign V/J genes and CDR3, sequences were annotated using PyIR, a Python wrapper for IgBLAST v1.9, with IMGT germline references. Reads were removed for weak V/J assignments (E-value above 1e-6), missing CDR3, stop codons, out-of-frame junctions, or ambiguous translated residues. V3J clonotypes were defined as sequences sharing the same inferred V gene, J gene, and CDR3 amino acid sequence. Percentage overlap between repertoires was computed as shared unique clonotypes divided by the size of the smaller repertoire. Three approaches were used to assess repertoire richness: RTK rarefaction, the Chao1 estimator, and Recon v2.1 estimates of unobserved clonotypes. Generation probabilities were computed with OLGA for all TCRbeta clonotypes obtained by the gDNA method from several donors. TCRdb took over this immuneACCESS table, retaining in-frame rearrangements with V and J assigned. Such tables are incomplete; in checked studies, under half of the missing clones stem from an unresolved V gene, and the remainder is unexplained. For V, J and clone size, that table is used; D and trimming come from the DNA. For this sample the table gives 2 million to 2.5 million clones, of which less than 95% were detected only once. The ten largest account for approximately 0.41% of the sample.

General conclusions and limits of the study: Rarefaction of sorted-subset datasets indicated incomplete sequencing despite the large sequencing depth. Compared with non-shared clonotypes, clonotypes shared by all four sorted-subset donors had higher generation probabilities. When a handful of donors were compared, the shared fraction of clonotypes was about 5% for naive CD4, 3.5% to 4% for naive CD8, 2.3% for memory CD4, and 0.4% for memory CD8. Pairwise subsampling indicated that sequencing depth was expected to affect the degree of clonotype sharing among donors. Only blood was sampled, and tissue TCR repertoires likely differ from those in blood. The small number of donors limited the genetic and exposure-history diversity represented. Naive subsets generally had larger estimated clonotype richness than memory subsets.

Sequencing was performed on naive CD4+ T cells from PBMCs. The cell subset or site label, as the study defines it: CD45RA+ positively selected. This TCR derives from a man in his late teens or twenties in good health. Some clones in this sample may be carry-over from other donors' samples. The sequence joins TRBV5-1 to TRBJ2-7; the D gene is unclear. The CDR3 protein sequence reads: CASSLAAPWEQYF. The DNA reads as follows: TGCGCCAGCAGCTTGGCGGCACCTTGGGAGCAGTACTTC. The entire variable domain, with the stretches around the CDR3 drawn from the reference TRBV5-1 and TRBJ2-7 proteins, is KAGVTQTPRYLIKTRGQQVTLSCSPISGHRSVSWYQQTPGQGLQFLFEYFSETQRNKGNFPGRFSGRQFSNSRSEMNVSTLELGDSALYLCASSLAAPWEQYFGPGTRLTVT.